This T cell receptor beta chain was profiled in a study of blood T cell repertoires in COVID-19. Study-wide context: T cells, B-cell-depleted T cells, or PBMCs supplied cDNA or gDNA.

Sequenced by immunoSEQ multiplex PCR; TCRdb stores in-frame clones only, minus some. The sample includes about 460,000 clones, roughly nine tenths of them seen just once. This CDR3 contains 13 residues. The V end lost 2 bases, the J end lost 7 bases, and 11 bases lay between the germline ends. Germline-derived CDR1 and CDR2 are MNHEY and SVGAGI. Participant ages covered about 18 to 89 years across about 22 US areas. The material sequenced was PBMCs or T cells enriched from blood (not recorded which). The chain joins TRBV6-5 to TRBJ1-1, with unresolved D. This receptor was obtained from a woman aged 55-69 years who had recovered from COVID-19. In nucleotides, the CDR3 is TGTGCCAGCAGTTACCCGGACTGTCATGAAGCTTTCTTT. This translates into CASSYPDCHEAFF.